Below are 2 T cell receptor beta chains sequenced from a single sample in a study of T cell responses to AZD1222 COVID-19 vaccine. Assay used: immunoSEQ multiplex PCR; TCRdb lists only in-frame clones, some missing. The table lists 150,000 or so clones, 90% of them singletons, with 1.5% in the top ten. The sample was peripheral blood, taken 28 days after the second AZD1222 dose. The receptors come from an adult who received the AZD1222 COVID-19 vaccine.

This sequence joins TRBV30 and TRBJ1-5; TRBD1 might be the D (5 bases). The CDR3 is 14 residues long. Trimming pared 5 bases from V and 0 bases from J, leaving 11 bases between. Germline V CDR1 and CDR2: GTSNPN, SVGIG (reference sequence). CDR3 nucleotides: TGTGCCTGGGCCGGGGGTGTTAGCAATCAGCCCCAGCATTTT. The encoded protein is CAWAGGVSNQPQHF.

The rearrangement joins TRBV2 to TRBJ2-3, with 15 bases aligning to TRBD2. Germline assignment: CDR1 SNHLY and CDR2 FYNNEI. Trimming took 6 bases from V and 6 from J; bases not matched to a gene: 4. This CDR3 is built from 15 residues. CDR3 sequence: CASSGTSGGWDTQYF. For the CDR3, the DNA is TGTGCCAGCAGCGGGACTAGCGGGGGGTGGGATACGCAGTATTTT.